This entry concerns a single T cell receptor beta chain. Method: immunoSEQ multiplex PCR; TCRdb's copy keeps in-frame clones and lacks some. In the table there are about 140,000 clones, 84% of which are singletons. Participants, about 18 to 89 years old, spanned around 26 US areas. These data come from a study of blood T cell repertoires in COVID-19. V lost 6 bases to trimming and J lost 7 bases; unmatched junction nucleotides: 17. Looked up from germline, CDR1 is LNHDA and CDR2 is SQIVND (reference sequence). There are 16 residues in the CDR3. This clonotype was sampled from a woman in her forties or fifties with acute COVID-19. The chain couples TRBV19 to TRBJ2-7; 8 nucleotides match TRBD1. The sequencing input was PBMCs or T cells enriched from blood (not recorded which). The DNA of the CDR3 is TGTGCCAGTAGCGACGTTCCCGGGACAGGAGCCCCGGAGCAGTACTTC. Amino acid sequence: CASSDVPGTGAPEQYF.